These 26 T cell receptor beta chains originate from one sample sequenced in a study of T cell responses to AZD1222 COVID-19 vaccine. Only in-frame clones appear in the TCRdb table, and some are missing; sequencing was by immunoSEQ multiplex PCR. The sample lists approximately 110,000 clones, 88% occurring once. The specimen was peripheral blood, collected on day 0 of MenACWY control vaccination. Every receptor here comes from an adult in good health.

DNA of the CDR3: TGTGCCAGCAGCCAGGGACAGGGGATCGCTTATAGCAATCAGCCCCAGCATTTT. Translating gives CASSQGQGIAYSNQPQHF. The rearrangement links TRBV5-5 to TRBJ1-5; 10 positions agree with TRBD1. V trimming: 4 bases; J trimming: 0 bases; junction bases outside the gene matches: 10. CDR3 length equals 18 residues. In germline, CDR1 is SGHKS, CDR2 YYEKEE (reference sequence).

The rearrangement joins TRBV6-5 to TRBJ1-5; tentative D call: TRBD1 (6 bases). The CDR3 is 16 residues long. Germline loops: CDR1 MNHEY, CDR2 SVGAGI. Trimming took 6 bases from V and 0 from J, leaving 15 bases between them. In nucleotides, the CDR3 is TGTGCCAGCAGCTACATACAGGGACCTAGCAATCAGCCCCAGCATTTT. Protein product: CASSYIQGPSNQPQHF.

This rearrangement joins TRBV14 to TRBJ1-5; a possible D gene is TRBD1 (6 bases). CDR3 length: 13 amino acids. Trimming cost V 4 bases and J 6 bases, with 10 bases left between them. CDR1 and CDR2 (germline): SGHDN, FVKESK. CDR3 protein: CASSRGGGQPQHF. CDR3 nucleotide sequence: TGTGCCAGCAGCCGGGGGGGCGGTCAGCCCCAGCATTTT.

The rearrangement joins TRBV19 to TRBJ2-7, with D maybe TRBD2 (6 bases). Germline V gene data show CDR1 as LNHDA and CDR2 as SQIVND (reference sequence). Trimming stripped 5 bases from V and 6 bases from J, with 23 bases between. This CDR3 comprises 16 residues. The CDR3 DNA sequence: TGTGCCAGTAGTGATTACCGGGACTTCCCCCTCTGCGAGCAGTACTTC. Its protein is CASSDYRDFPLCEQYF.

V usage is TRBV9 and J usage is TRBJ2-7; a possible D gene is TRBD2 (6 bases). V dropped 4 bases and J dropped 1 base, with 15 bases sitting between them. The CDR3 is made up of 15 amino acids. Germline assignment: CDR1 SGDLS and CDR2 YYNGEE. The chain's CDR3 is CASSPRASESYEQYF. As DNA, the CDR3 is TGTGCCAGCAGCCCACGGGCTAGCGAATCCTACGAGCAGTACTTC.

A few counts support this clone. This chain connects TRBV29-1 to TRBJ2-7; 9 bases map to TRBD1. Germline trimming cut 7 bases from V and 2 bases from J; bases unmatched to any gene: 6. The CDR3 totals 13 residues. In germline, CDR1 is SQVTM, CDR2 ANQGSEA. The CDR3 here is CSARQGGTYEQYF. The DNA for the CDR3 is TGCAGCGCAAGACAGGGGGGGACCTACGAGCAGTACTTC.

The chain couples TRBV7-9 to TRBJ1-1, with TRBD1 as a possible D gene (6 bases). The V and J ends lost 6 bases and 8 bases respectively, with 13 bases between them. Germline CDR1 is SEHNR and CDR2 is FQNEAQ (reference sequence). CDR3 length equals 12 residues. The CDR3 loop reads CASSLTGLEAFF. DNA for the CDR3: TGTGCCAGCAGTCTCACAGGGCTAGAAGCTTTCTTT. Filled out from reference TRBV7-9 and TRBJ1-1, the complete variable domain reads DTGVSQNPRHKITKRGQNVTFRCDPISEHNRLYWYRQTLGQGPEFLTYFQNEAQLEKSRLLSDRFSAERPKGSFSTLEIQRTEQGDSAMYLCASSLTGLEAFFGQGTRLTVV.

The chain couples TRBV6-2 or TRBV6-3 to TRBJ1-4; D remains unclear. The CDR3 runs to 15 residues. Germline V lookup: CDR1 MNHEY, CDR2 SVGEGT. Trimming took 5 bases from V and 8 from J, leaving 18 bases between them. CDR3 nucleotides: TGTGCCAGCAGTGATAGGACGGAGGAAGGCGAAAAACTGTTTTTT. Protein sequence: CASSDRTEEGEKLFF.

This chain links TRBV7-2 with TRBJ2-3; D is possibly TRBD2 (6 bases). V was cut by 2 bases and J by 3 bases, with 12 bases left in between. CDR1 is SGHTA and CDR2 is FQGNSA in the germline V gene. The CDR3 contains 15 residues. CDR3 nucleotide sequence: TGTGCCAGCAGCTTACACGGGGCGGGAACAGATACGCAGTATTTT. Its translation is CASSLHGAGTDTQYF.

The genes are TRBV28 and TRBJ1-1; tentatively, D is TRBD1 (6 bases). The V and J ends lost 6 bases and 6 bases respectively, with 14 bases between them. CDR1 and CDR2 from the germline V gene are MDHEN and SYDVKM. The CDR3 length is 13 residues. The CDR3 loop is CASRSRTVPEAFF. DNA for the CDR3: TGTGCCAGCAGATCGCGGACAGTCCCTGAAGCTTTCTTT.

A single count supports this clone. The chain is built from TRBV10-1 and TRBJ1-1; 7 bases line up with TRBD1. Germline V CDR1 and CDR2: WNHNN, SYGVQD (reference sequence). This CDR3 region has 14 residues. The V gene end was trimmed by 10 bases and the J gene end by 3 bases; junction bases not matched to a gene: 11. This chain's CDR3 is CATKRAGGDTEAFF. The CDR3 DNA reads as TGCGCCACCAAGAGGGCAGGGGGGGACACTGAAGCTTTCTTT.

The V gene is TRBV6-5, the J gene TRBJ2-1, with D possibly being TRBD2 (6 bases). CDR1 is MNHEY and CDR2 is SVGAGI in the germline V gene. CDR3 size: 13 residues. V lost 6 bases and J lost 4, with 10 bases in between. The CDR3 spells CASRGGAYNEQFF. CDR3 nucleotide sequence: TGTGCCAGCAGGGGCGGGGCATACAATGAGCAGTTCTTC.

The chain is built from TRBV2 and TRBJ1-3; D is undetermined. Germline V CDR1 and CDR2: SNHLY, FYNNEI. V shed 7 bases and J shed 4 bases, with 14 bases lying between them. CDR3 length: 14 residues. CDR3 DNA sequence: TGTGCCAGCATTTCCGAAGCCGCCGGAAACACCATATATTTT. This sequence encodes CASISEAAGNTIYF.

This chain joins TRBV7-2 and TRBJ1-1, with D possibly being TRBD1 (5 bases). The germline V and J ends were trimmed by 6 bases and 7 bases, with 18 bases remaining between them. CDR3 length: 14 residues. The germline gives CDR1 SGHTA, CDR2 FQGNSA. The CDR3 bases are TGTGCCAGCAGGGTATCCCCGGGGACCTTTGAAGCTTTCTTT. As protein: CASRVSPGTFEAFF.

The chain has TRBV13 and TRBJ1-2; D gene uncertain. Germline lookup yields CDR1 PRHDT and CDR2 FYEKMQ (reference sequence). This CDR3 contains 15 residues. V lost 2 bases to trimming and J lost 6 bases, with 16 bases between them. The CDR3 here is CASSLLSQAEDGYTF. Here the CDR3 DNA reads TGTGCCAGCAGCTTATTAAGCCAGGCGGAGGATGGCTACACCTTC. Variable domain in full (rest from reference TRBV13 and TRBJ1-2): AAGVIQSPRHLIKEKRETATLKCYPIPRHDTVYWYQQGPGQDPQFLISFYEKMQSDKGSIPDRFSAQQFSDYHSELNMSSLELGDSALYFCASSLLSQAEDGYTFGSGTRLTVV.

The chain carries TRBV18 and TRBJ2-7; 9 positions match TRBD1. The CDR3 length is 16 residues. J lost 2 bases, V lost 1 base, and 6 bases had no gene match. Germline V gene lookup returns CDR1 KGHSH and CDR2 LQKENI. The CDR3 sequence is CASSPRGTGIAYEQYF. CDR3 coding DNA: TGTGCCAGCTCACCACGAGGGACAGGGATAGCCTACGAGCAGTACTTC.

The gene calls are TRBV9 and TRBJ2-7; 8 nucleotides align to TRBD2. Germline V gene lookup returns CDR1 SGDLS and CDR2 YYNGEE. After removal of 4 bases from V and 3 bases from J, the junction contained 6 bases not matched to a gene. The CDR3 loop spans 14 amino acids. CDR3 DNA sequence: TGTGCCAGCAGCTCCTCCGGGAGGGTCTACGAGCAGTACTTC. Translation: CASSSSGRVYEQYF.

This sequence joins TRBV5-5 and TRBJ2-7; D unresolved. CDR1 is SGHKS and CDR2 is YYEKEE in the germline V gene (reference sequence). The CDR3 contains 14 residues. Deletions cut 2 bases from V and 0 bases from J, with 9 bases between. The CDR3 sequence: CASSLDWSSYEQYF. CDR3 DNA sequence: TGTGCCAGCAGCTTAGACTGGAGCTCCTACGAGCAGTACTTC.

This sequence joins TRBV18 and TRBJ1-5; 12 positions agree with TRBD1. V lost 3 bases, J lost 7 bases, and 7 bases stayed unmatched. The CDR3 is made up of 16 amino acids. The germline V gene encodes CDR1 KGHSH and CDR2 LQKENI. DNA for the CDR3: TGTGCCAGCTCACCTCCCGGGACAGGGGGCCGGCAGCCCCAGCATTTT. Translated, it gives CASSPPGTGGRQPQHF. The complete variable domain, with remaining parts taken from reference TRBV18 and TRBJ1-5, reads NAGVMQNPRHLVRRRGQEARLRCSPMKGHSHVYWYRQLPEEGLKFMVYLQKENIIDESGMPKERFSAEFPKEGPSILRIQQVVRGDSAAYFCASSPPGTGGRQPQHFGDGTRLSIL.

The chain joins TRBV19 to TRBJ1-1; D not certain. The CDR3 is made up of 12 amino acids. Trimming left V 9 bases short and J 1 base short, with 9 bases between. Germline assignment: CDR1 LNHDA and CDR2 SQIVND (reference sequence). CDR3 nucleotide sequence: TGTGCCAGCGGCGGCCGGAACACTGAAGCTTTCTTT. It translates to CASGGRNTEAFF.

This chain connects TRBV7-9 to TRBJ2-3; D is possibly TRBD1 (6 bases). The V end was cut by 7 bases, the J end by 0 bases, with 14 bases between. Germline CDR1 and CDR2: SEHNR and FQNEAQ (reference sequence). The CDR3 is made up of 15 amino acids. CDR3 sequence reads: CASTLGDTSTDTQYF. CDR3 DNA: TGTGCCAGCACCCTAGGGGACACCAGCACAGATACGCAGTATTTT.

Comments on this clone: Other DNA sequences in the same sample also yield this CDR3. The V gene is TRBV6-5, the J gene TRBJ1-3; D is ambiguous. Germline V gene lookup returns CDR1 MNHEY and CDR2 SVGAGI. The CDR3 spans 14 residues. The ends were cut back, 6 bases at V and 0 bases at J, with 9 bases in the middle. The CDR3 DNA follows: TGTGCCAGCAGGACCGACCCCTCTGGAAACACCATATATTTT. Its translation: CASRTDPSGNTIYF.

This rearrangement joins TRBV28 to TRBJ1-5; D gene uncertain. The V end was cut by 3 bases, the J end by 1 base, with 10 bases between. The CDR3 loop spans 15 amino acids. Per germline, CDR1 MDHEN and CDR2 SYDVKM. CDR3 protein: CASSFLRQSNQPQHF. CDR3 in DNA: TGTGCCAGCAGTTTTCTAAGGCAGAGCAATCAGCCCCAGCATTTT.

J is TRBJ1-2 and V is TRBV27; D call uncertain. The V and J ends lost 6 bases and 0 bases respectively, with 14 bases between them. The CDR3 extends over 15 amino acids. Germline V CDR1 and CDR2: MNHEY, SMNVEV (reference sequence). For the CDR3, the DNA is TGTGCCAGCAGCCGCACGGACGGGGCTAACTATGGCTACACCTTC. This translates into CASSRTDGANYGYTF.

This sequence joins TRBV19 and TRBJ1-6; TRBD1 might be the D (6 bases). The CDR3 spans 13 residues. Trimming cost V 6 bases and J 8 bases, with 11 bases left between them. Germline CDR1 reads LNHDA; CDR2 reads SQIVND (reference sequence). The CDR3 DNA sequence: TGTGCCAGTAGGAAGACAGGTTATTCACCCCTCCACTTT. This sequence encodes CASRKTGYSPLHF.

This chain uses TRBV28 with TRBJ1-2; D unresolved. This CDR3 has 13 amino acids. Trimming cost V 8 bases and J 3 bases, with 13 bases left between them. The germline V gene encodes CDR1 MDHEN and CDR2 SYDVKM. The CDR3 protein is CASGLEGDYGYTF. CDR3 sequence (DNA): TGTGCCAGCGGACTCGAGGGTGACTATGGCTACACCTTC.